This is a list of T cell receptor beta chains from one sample in a study of shared clonotypes between healthy human individuals. This table comes from immunoSEQ multiplex PCR, and its TCRdb copy is limited to in-frame clones, with some not included. The sample holds some 790,000 clones, roughly two thirds seen once. Sequencing was performed on memory CD4+ T cells sorted from blood. The receptors originated from a woman in her thirties in good health. CDR3s include the opening cysteine and the closing phenylalanine or tryptophan. The D gene is left open where the match is weak. Not every row has a clone size; where given, it reads once, few, many or a size class.

j_call: TRBJ2-2; clone_size: NA; d_call: TRBD2; v_call: TRBV19; cdr3_nt: TGTGCCAGTAGAAGGCGGGAGGGCGGCGGGGAGCTGTTTTTT; cdr3_aa: CASRRREGGGELFF
j_call: TRBJ1-2; clone_size: NA; d_call: NA; v_call: TRBV27; cdr3_nt: TGTGCCAGCAGTTTATCGGAGGGGACCTATGGCTACACCTTC; cdr3_aa: CASSLSEGTYGYTF
j_call: TRBJ2-7; clone_size: NA; d_call: TRBD1; v_call: TRBV5-1; cdr3_nt: TGCGCCAGCAGCCCGGGACAGGGGGTCTCCGAGCAGTACTTC; cdr3_aa: CASSPGQGVSEQYF
j_call: TRBJ2-3; clone_size: NA; d_call: TRBD2; v_call: TRBV7-2; cdr3_nt: TGTGCCAGCAGCTTAGGACTAGCGGGGAGCACAGATACGCAGTATTTT; cdr3_aa: CASSLGLAGSTDTQYF
j_call: TRBJ2-1; clone_size: NA; d_call: NA; v_call: TRBV11-2; cdr3_nt: TGTGCCAGCAGCACATTCAATGAGCAGTTCTTC; cdr3_aa: CASSTFNEQFF
j_call: TRBJ2-7; clone_size: NA; d_call: NA; v_call: TRBV5-5; cdr3_nt: TGTGCCAGCAGCTTGAGCAGGAACTACGAGCAGTACTTC; cdr3_aa: CASSLSRNYEQYF
j_call: TRBJ2-1; clone_size: NA; d_call: TRBD1; v_call: TRBV4-2; cdr3_nt: TGTGCCAGCAGCCAAGATGGGACAGAACTCAATGAGCAGTTCTTC; cdr3_aa: CASSQDGTELNEQFF
j_call: TRBJ2-1; clone_size: NA; d_call: TRBD1; v_call: TRBV7-6; cdr3_nt: TGTGCCAGCAGCTGGGACAGAAACAATGAGCAGTTCTTC; cdr3_aa: CASSWDRNNEQFF
j_call: TRBJ2-3; clone_size: NA; d_call: TRBD1; v_call: TRBV2; cdr3_nt: TGTGCCAGCAGAGGACAGGGAGTGAGGACAGATACGCAGTATTTT; cdr3_aa: CASRGQGVRTDTQYF
j_call: TRBJ2-7; clone_size: NA; d_call: NA; v_call: TRBV10-1; cdr3_nt: TGCGCCAGCAGTGAGTCGCTAATTAGCTACGAGCAGTACTTC; cdr3_aa: CASSESLISYEQYF
j_call: TRBJ2-7; clone_size: NA; d_call: TRBD1; v_call: TRBV7-9; cdr3_nt: TGTGCCAGCAGCTTAGTGGGACAGGGTATCGACGAGCAGTACTTC; cdr3_aa: CASSLVGQGIDEQYF
j_call: TRBJ2-7; clone_size: NA; d_call: NA; v_call: TRBV6-1; cdr3_nt: TGTGCCAGCAGTGACAGTGGCGCCTACTACGAGCAGTACTTC; cdr3_aa: CASSDSGAYYEQYF
j_call: TRBJ2-3; clone_size: NA; d_call: NA; v_call: TRBV4-2; cdr3_nt: TGTGCCAGCAGCTTAGGTGGTGGCACAGATACGCAGTATTTT; cdr3_aa: CASSLGGGTDTQYF
j_call: TRBJ2-7; clone_size: NA; d_call: TRBD2; v_call: TRBV5-1; cdr3_nt: TGCGCCAGCAGCTTGGTAGGCCCAACTCTAGCGGGAGTCTACGAGCAGTACTTC; cdr3_aa: CASSLVGPTLAGVYEQYF
j_call: TRBJ1-1; clone_size: NA; d_call: TRBD1; v_call: TRBV9; cdr3_nt: TGTGCCAGCAGCGTTGGGGGACAGGGAGGGACTGAAGCTTTCTTT; cdr3_aa: CASSVGGQGGTEAFF
j_call: TRBJ1-5; clone_size: many; d_call: NA; v_call: TRBV19; cdr3_nt: TGTGCCACGCAGGCAAGGGGCGAGGGCAATCAGCCCCAGCATTTT; cdr3_aa: CATQARGEGNQPQHF
j_call: TRBJ2-7; clone_size: NA; d_call: TRBD1; v_call: TRBV10-3; cdr3_nt: TGTGCCATCAGTGAGTCGGGACAGTCCCGGTACGAGCAGTACTTC; cdr3_aa: CAISESGQSRYEQYF
j_call: TRBJ1-5; clone_size: NA; d_call: NA; v_call: TRBV7-9; cdr3_nt: TGTGCCAGCAGCCTCCCCGGTCAGCCCCAGCATTTT; cdr3_aa: CASSLPGQPQHF
j_call: TRBJ1-1; clone_size: NA; d_call: NA; v_call: TRBV29-1; cdr3_nt: TGCAGCGGCGACGGGAACACTGAAGCTTTCTTT; cdr3_aa: CSGDGNTEAFF
j_call: TRBJ1-1; clone_size: few; d_call: TRBD1; v_call: TRBV5-1; cdr3_nt: TGCGCCAGCAGCGATCAGGGGGTGGTTAACACTGAAGCTTTCTTT; cdr3_aa: CASSDQGVVNTEAFF
j_call: TRBJ1-2; clone_size: NA; d_call: NA; v_call: TRBV28; cdr3_nt: TGTGCCAGCAGTTTATTGGCCGTGAACTATGGCTACACCTTC; cdr3_aa: CASSLLAVNYGYTF
j_call: TRBJ1-2; clone_size: NA; d_call: NA; v_call: TRBV4-1; cdr3_nt: TGCGCCAGCAGCCAAGCGTTAGGGGTAGGGTATGGCTACACCTTC; cdr3_aa: CASSQALGVGYGYTF
j_call: TRBJ2-1; clone_size: NA; d_call: TRBD2; v_call: TRBV10-1; cdr3_nt: TGCGCCAGCAGTTACCTAGCGGGAGATGAGCAGTTCTTC; cdr3_aa: CASSYLAGDEQFF
j_call: TRBJ1-4; clone_size: NA; d_call: TRBD1; v_call: TRBV5-1; cdr3_nt: TGCGCCAGCAGCAGACAGGGGATGTGGGAAAAACTGTTTTTT; cdr3_aa: CASSRQGMWEKLFF
j_call: TRBJ1-5; clone_size: NA; d_call: NA; v_call: TRBV29-1; cdr3_nt: TGCAGCGTTCGGGCAGGGGTAAATCAGCCCCAGCATTTT; cdr3_aa: CSVRAGVNQPQHF
j_call: TRBJ2-7; clone_size: few; d_call: NA; v_call: TRBV30; cdr3_nt: TGTGCCTGGAGTGTCCAGGGGCTTGAGCAGTACTTC; cdr3_aa: CAWSVQGLEQYF
j_call: TRBJ2-1; clone_size: NA; d_call: NA; v_call: TRBV6-5; cdr3_nt: TGTGCCAGCAAAACGGATTTTGGGGCCTCGAATGAGCAGTTCTTC; cdr3_aa: CASKTDFGASNEQFF
j_call: TRBJ2-7; clone_size: NA; d_call: NA; v_call: TRBV29-1; cdr3_nt: TGCAGCGTTGACCTACTATCGGGGCAGTACTTC; cdr3_aa: CSVDLLSGQYF
j_call: TRBJ1-5; clone_size: NA; d_call: NA; v_call: TRBV4-1; cdr3_nt: TGCGCCAGCAGCCGGGATGGACAGTCGGATCAGCCCCAGCATTTT; cdr3_aa: CASSRDGQSDQPQHF
j_call: TRBJ1-3; clone_size: NA; d_call: NA; v_call: TRBV28; cdr3_nt: TGTGCCAGCACCTCTGGTTCGAACTCTGGAAACACCATATATTTT; cdr3_aa: CASTSGSNSGNTIYF
j_call: TRBJ2-3; clone_size: once; d_call: TRBD2; v_call: TRBV5-1; cdr3_nt: TGCGCCAGCAGCTTGAAACCGGGAGGGCCCGCAGATACGCAGTATTTT; cdr3_aa: CASSLKPGGPADTQYF